The 32 T cell receptor beta chains given below trace back to one sample, sequenced in a study of beta chain features in type 1 diabetes. Every isolated RNA sample was fully reverse transcribed, so sequencing captured expressed TCRB transcripts. Sequencing used immunoSEQ multiplex PCR; TCRdb keeps in-frame clones, though not all of them. The sample carries some 150,000 clones, around 10% recorded once. Material: central memory CD4+ T cells from blood. These receptors all come from a man between 18 and 35 years old in good health.

This clone was seen only a few times. This chain uses TRBV7-8 with TRBJ2-7; D gene uncertain. There are 15 residues in the CDR3. Trimming took 2 bases from V and 3 from J, leaving 14 bases between them. The germline CDR1 and CDR2 sequences are SGHVS and FQNEAQ. The CDR3 coding sequence is TGTGCCAGCAGCTTAAGGGCGCTGGCTTTCTACGAGCAGTACTTC. As protein: CASSLRALAFYEQYF.

The sample holds a few counts of this clone. This chain connects TRBV28 to TRBJ2-7, with 11 positions matching TRBD2. The CDR3 is made up of 14 amino acids. Germline CDR1 reads MDHEN; CDR2 reads SYDVKM. Trimming took 6 bases from V and 3 from J; bases not matched to a gene: 4. CDR3 nucleotides: TGTGCCAGCAGAGGGACTAGCGGAGGCTACGAGCAGTACTTC. It encodes CASRGTSGGYEQYF.

V gene TRBV7-2 combines with J gene TRBJ1-1; 7 bases fit TRBD1. V lost 5 bases and J lost 0; bases outside the gene matches: 0. In germline, CDR1 is SGHTA, CDR2 FQGNSA. The CDR3 consists of 13 residues. The CDR3 loop is CASSGTVNTEAFF. The CDR3 nucleotides read TGTGCCAGCAGCGGGACAGTGAACACTGAAGCTTTCTTT.

This CDR3 is CASSFLLGPLHF. The CDR3, as DNA: TGTGCCAGCAGCTTCCTCCTAGGGCCCCTCCACTTT. This chain links TRBV28 with TRBJ1-6; D is ambiguous. Germline CDR1 is MDHEN and CDR2 is SYDVKM. This CDR3 is built from 12 residues. V was pared by 6 bases and J by 13 bases, with 13 bases between.

The rearrangement joins TRBV29-1 to TRBJ2-7; the D gene could be TRBD1 or TRBD2 (6 bases each). The CDR3 is 14 residues long. Trimming left V 5 bases short and J 0 bases short, with 14 bases between. Germline V gives CDR1 SQVTM, CDR2 ANQGSEA. In nucleotides, the CDR3 is TGCAGCGTTAAACCGGGGGCCCACTCCTACGAGCAGTACTTC. Translating gives CSVKPGAHSYEQYF.

The V call is TRBV7-9, the J call TRBJ2-5; TRBD2 matches 12 bases. V lost 5 bases to trimming and J lost 7 bases; unmatched junction nucleotides: 8. Germline CDR1 is SEHNR and CDR2 is FQNEAQ (reference sequence). CDR3 size: 15 residues. Here the CDR3 reads CASSQLAGGPGTQYF. CDR3 bases: TGTGCCAGCAGCCAGCTAGCGGGAGGGCCTGGGACCCAGTACTTC.

This clone showed up just a few times. The rearrangement joins TRBV5-4 to TRBJ2-1; 10 bases align to TRBD1. The CDR3 loop spans 15 amino acids. The V gene's germline CDR1 is SGHNT and CDR2 YYREEE (reference sequence). Trimming at V came to 2 bases and at J to 2 bases, leaving 1 base not matched to a gene. CDR3 nucleotides: TGTGCCAGCAGCTTAGGGACAGGGGCCTACAATGAGCAGTTCTTC. Residues: CASSLGTGAYNEQFF.

The rearrangement links TRBV9 to TRBJ2-1; 10 bases align to TRBD2. CDR1 and CDR2 from the germline V gene are SGDLS and YYNGEE. There are 17 residues in the CDR3. Trimming at V came to 0 bases and at J to 10 bases, leaving 13 bases not matched to a gene. The CDR3 nucleotides read TGTGCCAGCAGCGTAGCTGCAGGGGTAGCGGGAGGAGAAGAGCAGTTCTTC. It translates to CASSVAAGVAGGEEQFF.

The chain uses TRBV18 and TRBJ2-3, with D possibly matching TRBD2 (6 bases). Per the germline V gene, CDR1 is KGHSH and CDR2 is LQKENI. Trimming shortened V by 6 bases and J by 1 base, and 11 bases separated the two germline ends. This CDR3 comprises 14 residues. The CDR3 spells CASSLTRGTDTQYF. DNA for the CDR3: TGTGCCAGCTCTCTGACTAGAGGCACAGATACGCAGTATTTT. Looking up the rest from reference TRBV18 and TRBJ2-3 gives the full variable domain: NAGVMQNPRHLVRRRGQEARLRCSPMKGHSHVYWYRQLPEEGLKFMVYLQKENIIDESGMPKERFSAEFPKEGPSILRIQQVVRGDSAAYFCASSLTRGTDTQYFGPGTRLTVL.

Written as DNA, the CDR3 is TGTGCCAGCAGCCCTAGGCGCTACAATGAGCAGTTCTTC. Protein product: CASSPRRYNEQFF. V usage is TRBV14 and J usage is TRBJ2-1; no clear D gene. CDR1 is SGHDN, CDR2 FVKESK, per germline. Trimming shortened V by 4 bases and J by 3 bases, and 7 bases separated the two germline ends. This CDR3 region has 13 residues.

The table lists this clone with a few counts. The J gene is TRBJ1-1, the V gene TRBV14; no firm D call. The germline V and J ends were trimmed by 2 bases and 0 bases, with 4 bases remaining between them. CDR3 length: 13 amino acids. Germline assignment: CDR1 SGHDN and CDR2 FVKESK. The CDR3 DNA sequence: TGTGCCAGCAGCCAAAGCGTGAACACTGAAGCTTTCTTT. Translation: CASSQSVNTEAFF.

This clone was counted between two and nine times. The genes are TRBV7-2 and TRBJ1-1, with 9 bases identical to TRBD1. CDR1 and CDR2 from the germline V gene are SGHTA and FQGNSA. The trim removed 5 bases at V and 2 bases at J, leaving 6 bases unmatched. This CDR3 contains 15 residues. The CDR3 loop is CASSLRDRVNTEAFF. The DNA of the CDR3 is TGTGCCAGCAGCCTGAGGGACAGGGTAAACACTGAAGCTTTCTTT.

This clone was counted a few times. The chain links TRBV4-3 to TRBJ2-3; TRBD1 matches at 12 bases. V dropped 2 bases and J dropped 5; count of bases not matched to a gene: 5. Germline V gene data show CDR1 as LGHNA and CDR2 as YSLEER. The CDR3 runs 16 residues. The CDR3 coding sequence is TGCGCCAGCAGCCAAAGGGACAGGGGGCTTCAAGATACGCAGTATTTT. It specifies CASSQRDRGLQDTQYF.

This clone has just a few counts. This chain connects TRBV6-5 to TRBJ2-3, with 8 bases identical to TRBD1. This CDR3 region has 14 residues. The trim removed 6 bases at V and 4 bases at J, leaving 6 bases unmatched. The germline CDR1 and CDR2 sequences are MNHEY and SVGAGI. The CDR3 sequence is CASRPGQASDTQYF. The CDR3 nucleotides read TGTGCCAGCAGGCCGGGACAGGCCTCAGATACGCAGTATTTT.

This clone appeared a few times. This chain connects TRBV2 to TRBJ1-1; weak D call: TRBD1 (5 bases). Trimming shortened V by 5 bases and J by 1 base, and 14 bases separated the two germline ends. CDR1 SNHLY and CDR2 FYNNEI come from the germline V gene. The length of the CDR3 is 15 residues. The CDR3 here is CASSPRTRGNTEAFF. CDR3 bases: TGTGCCAGCAGTCCTCGGACACGCGGGAACACTGAAGCTTTCTTT.

The rearrangement links TRBV7-3 to TRBJ2-1; D might be TRBD1 (6 bases). Germline loops: CDR1 SGHTA, CDR2 FQGTGA. The CDR3 is made up of 15 amino acids. Trimming pared 1 base from V and 7 bases from J, leaving 14 bases between. CDR3 in DNA: TGTGCCAGCAGCTTAATGGTCGCAGGGACAAATGAGCAGTTCTTC. Amino acid sequence: CASSLMVAGTNEQFF.

V usage is TRBV14 and J usage is TRBJ2-1; D tentatively fits TRBD1 or TRBD2 (6 bases each). Trimming removed 5 bases at V and 0 bases at J, with 14 bases between. CDR1 is SGHDN, CDR2 FVKESK, per germline. The CDR3 spans 16 residues. CDR3 sequence (DNA): TGTGCCAGCAGCATCCGACTAGGGGGCTCCTACAATGAGCAGTTCTTC. Protein: CASSIRLGGSYNEQFF.

The table lists this clone with a few counts. The chain recombines TRBV10-3 with TRBJ2-5; D gene uncertain. The CDR3 has 14 residues. Trimming shortened V by 3 bases and J by 2 bases, and 10 bases separated the two germline ends. The V gene's germline CDR1 is ENHRY and CDR2 SYGVKD. The CDR3: CAISDGWQQETQYF. The CDR3 DNA is TGTGCCATCAGTGATGGTTGGCAGCAAGAGACCCAGTACTTC.

In its sample, this clone was seen a few times. The DNA for the CDR3 is TGTGCCACCAGCAGAGATTTACCGGGAGGGTCCACAGATACGCAGTATTTT. Its translation: CATSRDLPGGSTDTQYF. The V and J genes are TRBV15 and TRBJ2-3; 8 bases are a match to TRBD2. This CDR3 contains 17 residues. Trimming took 0 bases from V and 2 from J; bases not matched to a gene: 7. The germline gives CDR1 LNHNV, CDR2 YYDKDF (reference sequence).

The chain uses TRBV6-5 and TRBJ1-1, with TRBD1 matching 10 bases. There are 14 residues in the CDR3. V dropped 5 bases and J dropped 5; count of bases not matched to a gene: 5. The germline V gene has CDR1 MNHEY and CDR2 SVGAGI. The CDR3 loop reads CASSRTGGWTEAFF. The CDR3 DNA follows: TGTGCCAGCAGTAGGACAGGGGGGTGGACTGAAGCTTTCTTT.

The chain recombines TRBV6-4 with TRBJ2-6, with D unresolved. The germline CDR1 and CDR2 sequences are MRHNA and SNTAGT. This CDR3 has 16 residues. Trimming shortened V by 2 bases and J by 0 bases, and 8 bases separated the two germline ends. This chain's CDR3 is CASSDGHHSGANVLTF. The CDR3 DNA reads as TGTGCCAGCAGTGACGGCCACCACTCTGGGGCCAACGTCCTGACTTTC.

This rearrangement joins TRBV15 to TRBJ1-2; TRBD1 agrees at 8 bases. J lost 7 bases, V lost 9 bases, and 10 bases had no gene match. The CDR3 length is 13 residues. The germline V gene has CDR1 LNHNV and CDR2 YYDKDF (reference sequence). CDR3 nucleotides: TGTGCCACGGGGACAGGCCCAAAGAGTGGCTACACCTTC. Protein sequence: CATGTGPKSGYTF.

The genes are TRBV9 and TRBJ2-2, with D possibly being TRBD1 (5 bases). Trimming removed 4 bases at V and 5 bases at J, with 9 bases between. This CDR3 contains 13 residues. Germline loops: CDR1 SGDLS, CDR2 YYNGEE. CDR3 nucleotide sequence: TGTGCCAGCAGCTTGCAGGGTACCGGGGAGCTGTTTTTT. Translated: CASSLQGTGELFF.

This clone was picked up a small number of times. The CDR3 region has the DNA TGCGCCAGCAGCCAAGCTTTCTTAAAGGGAGGCTCTGGGGCCAACGTCCTGACTTTC. Its protein product is CASSQAFLKGGSGANVLTF. The chain recombines TRBV4-1 with TRBJ2-6; D perhaps matches TRBD2 (6 bases). Germline values: CDR1 MGHRA, CDR2 YSYEKL. With 1 base removed from V and 0 bases from J, the gap between germline ends came to 16 bases. This CDR3 has 19 amino acids.

The chain carries TRBV4-1 and TRBJ1-1; D not certain. Germline V gives CDR1 MGHRA, CDR2 YSYEKL. This CDR3 spans 13 amino acids. Trimming removed 4 bases at V and 1 base at J, with 7 bases between. CDR3: CASSRGPNTEAFF. The CDR3 DNA follows: TGCGCCAGCAGCCGGGGTCCGAACACTGAAGCTTTCTTT.

A few counts support this clone. This chain connects TRBV5-1 to TRBJ2-1; the match to TRBD1 covers 10 bases. The germline gives CDR1 SGHRS, CDR2 YFSETQ. V lost 3 bases and J lost 8; bases outside the gene matches: 17. CDR3 length: 18 amino acids. DNA for the CDR3: TGCGCCAGCAGCTCCCTTGGAAAGGGACAGGGGATGGGAGATGAGCAGTTCTTC. Translating gives CASSSLGKGQGMGDEQFF.

This clone was detected a few times. The chain couples TRBV7-9 to TRBJ1-2, with D maybe TRBD1 (5 bases). Germline V gene lookup returns CDR1 SEHNR and CDR2 FQNEAQ (reference sequence). The CDR3 is 14 amino acids. Trimming removed 5 bases at V and 1 base at J, with 11 bases between. DNA for the CDR3: TGTGCCAGCAGCGCAGGACACCTTAACTATGGCTACACCTTC. Its translation: CASSAGHLNYGYTF.

This clone was counted a few times. The chain links TRBV10-3 to TRBJ2-1, with unresolved D. V was clipped by 6 bases and J by 5 bases, with 8 bases between them. Germline V lookup: CDR1 ENHRY, CDR2 SYGVKD. The CDR3 is 12 amino acids. CDR3 in DNA: TGTGCCATCAGCAACTTCGACAATGAGCAGTTCTTC. Residues: CAISNFDNEQFF.

This clone has only a few counts. This sample includes further DNA sequences coding for the same CDR3. The chain combines TRBV29-1 with TRBJ2-2; D perhaps matches TRBD2 (6 bases). The CDR3 length is 13 residues. Germline CDR1 SQVTM, CDR2 ANQGSEA. The V gene lost 4 bases and the J gene lost 5 bases, with 11 bases spanning the gap. The CDR3 protein is CSVGRAGTGELFF. CDR3 sequence (DNA): TGCAGCGTTGGCAGGGCGGGGACCGGGGAGCTGTTTTTT.

V usage is TRBV4-3 and J usage is TRBJ1-1, with D possibly being TRBD1 (5 bases). The CDR3 has 15 amino acids. V was shortened by 1 base and J by 2 bases, with 11 bases between the two germline ends. Germline V gene data show CDR1 as LGHNA and CDR2 as YSLEER. The CDR3 here is CASSQGGRTNTEAFF. The CDR3 DNA is TGCGCCAGCAGCCAAGGGGGACGCACTAACACTGAAGCTTTCTTT.

This sequence joins TRBV15 and TRBJ1-5; D perhaps matches TRBD1 (5 bases). V dropped 4 bases and J dropped 7 bases, with 11 bases sitting between them. Germline assignment: CDR1 LNHNV and CDR2 YYDKDF (reference sequence). This CDR3 has 13 amino acids. The CDR3, as DNA: TGTGCCACCAGCAAGGGGCAGGACCAGCCCCAGCATTTT. Translating it yields CATSKGQDQPQHF.

In its sample, this clone was seen a few times. The chain joins TRBV5-1 to TRBJ2-7; D possibly corresponds to TRBD1 (5 bases). Trimming pared 2 bases from V and 7 bases from J, leaving 22 bases between. The CDR3 totals 16 residues. Germline values: CDR1 SGHRS, CDR2 YFSETQ. CDR3: CASSFRRGNSAREQYF. CDR3 DNA sequence: TGCGCCAGCAGCTTCAGAAGGGGAAATTCCGCGCGGGAGCAGTACTTC.